The 13 T cell receptor beta chains presented below share a single source sample, sequenced in a study of shared clonotypes between healthy human individuals. The table came from immunoSEQ multiplex PCR; TCRdb's copy has only in-frame clones and leaves some out. The table records about 2 million clones, about 95% of them present only once. Naive CD8 cells, CD45RO-negative and positively selected for CCR7, excluded terminally differentiated effector memory CD45RA+ cells. Input material: naive CD8+ T cells sorted from blood. All receptors come from a man between 18 and 35 years old in good health.

With respect to this clone: An end of the junction differs from the germline gene, which may be a read error. The chain employs TRBV27 and TRBJ2-1; D is unresolved. This CDR3 has 12 residues. Germline V gives CDR1 MNHEY, CDR2 SMNVEV (reference sequence). The CDR3 region has the DNA TGTGCCAGCAGTTTATCCTTCAATGAGCAGTTCTTC. As protein: CASSLSFNEQFF.

The sample holds a few counts of this clone. J is TRBJ1-2 and V is TRBV6-5; D ambiguous. V lost 0 bases, J lost 7 bases, and 12 bases lay in between. Germline values: CDR1 MNHEY, CDR2 SVGAGI. The CDR3 loop spans 14 amino acids. The CDR3 protein is CASSYSSPMGGYTF. The CDR3 DNA reads as TGTGCCAGCAGTTACTCAAGTCCTATGGGTGGCTACACCTTC.

The rearrangement links TRBV30 to TRBJ2-1, with D possibly being TRBD2 (5 bases). From germline, CDR1 is GTSNPN and CDR2 SVGIG (reference sequence). This CDR3 region has 15 residues. Trimming pared 5 bases from V and 3 bases from J, leaving 17 bases between. The CDR3 sequence is CAWQPGGGFYNEQFF. CDR3 sequence (DNA): TGTGCCTGGCAGCCAGGTGGCGGGTTCTACAATGAGCAGTTCTTC.

The chain uses TRBV25-1 and TRBJ2-7, with D maybe TRBD1 (6 bases). The ends were cut back, 2 bases at V and 0 bases at J, with 17 bases in the middle. This CDR3 region has 17 residues. Germline CDR1 reads MGHDK; CDR2 reads SYGVNS. CDR3 loop: CASSERLQGTFSYEQYF. The CDR3 DNA sequence: TGTGCCAGCAGTGAACGGTTGCAGGGGACCTTCTCCTACGAGCAGTACTTC.

This chain connects TRBV5-4 to TRBJ2-1, with TRBD2 as a possible D gene (6 bases). The CDR3 extends over 15 amino acids. Deletions cut 2 bases from V and 4 bases from J, with 13 bases between. The germline V gene encodes CDR1 SGHNT and CDR2 YYREEE (reference sequence). Here the CDR3 DNA reads TGTGCCAGCAGCTTAGGGCTAGCGAATTACAATGAGCAGTTCTTC. Translated, it gives CASSLGLANYNEQFF.

The V call is TRBV7-8, the J call TRBJ2-2; 7 bases agree with TRBD2. The V gene end was trimmed by 5 bases and the J gene end by 2 bases; junction bases not matched to a gene: 8. Germline V gene lookup returns CDR1 SGHVS and CDR2 FQNEAQ. The CDR3 runs to 16 residues. The CDR3 DNA reads TGTGCCAGCAGCCCCGGTCCGGGACTAAACACCGGGGAGCTGTTTTTT. Residues: CASSPGPGLNTGELFF.

The chain is built from TRBV5-1 and TRBJ2-1, with D possibly called TRBD1 or TRBD2 (5 bases each). Germline CDR1 SGHRS, CDR2 YFSETQ. The V end lost 0 bases, the J end lost 6 bases, and 10 bases lay between the germline ends. CDR3 length: 14 amino acids. The CDR3 protein is CASSLAGPSNEQFF. The CDR3, as DNA: TGCGCCAGCAGCTTGGCGGGGCCTAGCAATGAGCAGTTCTTC.

DNA for the CDR3: TGTGCCAGCACCCCGGGGATTACCACCGGGGAGCTGTTTTTT. This encodes CASTPGITTGELFF. The chain combines TRBV6-1 with TRBJ2-2; maybe TRBD2 (5 bases). Germline V gene sequence: CDR1 MNHNS, CDR2 SASEGT. Trimming stripped 7 bases from V and 4 bases from J, with 13 bases between. This CDR3 contains 14 residues.

This sequence joins TRBV7-9 and TRBJ2-5, with D possibly matching TRBD2 (5 bases). Deletions cut 5 bases from V and 0 bases from J, with 13 bases between. Germline CDR1 SEHNR, CDR2 FQNEAQ (reference sequence). The CDR3 contains 15 residues. The CDR3 reads CASSPPWRHQETQYF. The CDR3 region has the DNA TGTGCCAGCAGCCCCCCATGGAGGCACCAAGAGACCCAGTACTTC.

The J gene is TRBJ2-4, the V gene TRBV2; the D gene could be TRBD1 or TRBD2 (5 bases each). The ends were cut back, 5 bases at V and 4 bases at J, with 15 bases in the middle. This CDR3 is 15 amino acids long. Germline loops: CDR1 SNHLY, CDR2 FYNNEI. The CDR3 DNA reads as TGTGCCAGCAGTAACATCCGGGACGGAAAAAACATTCAGTACTTC. This encodes CASSNIRDGKNIQYF.

The chain links TRBV11-3 to TRBJ2-5; a weak D match, TRBD1 (5 bases). CDR1 and CDR2 (germline): SGHNT, YENEEA. This CDR3 contains 15 residues. Trimming took 2 bases from V and 2 from J, leaving 12 bases between them. The CDR3 here is CASSLNRPAQETQYF. CDR3 bases: TGTGCCAGCAGCTTAAACAGGCCAGCTCAAGAGACCCAGTACTTC. Together with reference TRBV11-3 and TRBJ2-5, the CDR3 gives the full variable domain: EAGVVQSPRYKIIEKKQPVAFWCNPISGHNTLYWYLQNLGQGPELLIRYENEEAVDDSQLPKDRFSAERLKGVDSTLKIQPAELGDSAVYLCASSLNRPAQETQYFGPGTRLLVL.

About this clone: Different DNA sequences within this sample yield the same CDR3. The J gene is TRBJ2-7, the V gene TRBV7-9; unclear D gene. This CDR3 spans 13 amino acids. Per the germline V gene, CDR1 is SEHNR and CDR2 is FQNEAQ (reference sequence). V was shortened by 5 bases and J by 2 bases, with 10 bases between the two germline ends. The CDR3 protein is CASSPPSAYEQYF. The CDR3 DNA follows: TGTGCCAGCAGCCCCCCGTCCGCCTACGAGCAGTACTTC. The whole variable domain, filled in from reference TRBV7-9 and TRBJ2-7, reads DTGVSQNPRHKITKRGQNVTFRCDPISEHNRLYWYRQTLGQGPEFLTYFQNEAQLEKSRLLSDRFSAERPKGSFSTLEIQRTEQGDSAMYLCASSPPSAYEQYFGPGTRLTVT.

This chain joins TRBV7-9 and TRBJ1-1, with D hard to call. V dropped 1 base and J dropped 3 bases, with 9 bases sitting between them. CDR3 size: 14 residues. Per germline, CDR1 SEHNR and CDR2 FQNEAQ (reference sequence). The CDR3 reads CASSLGQVYTEAFF. The CDR3, as DNA: TGTGCCAGCAGCTTAGGGCAGGTCTACACTGAAGCTTTCTTT.